This is a list of T cell receptor beta chains from one sample in a study of cytotoxic CD8 clonotypes in ibrutinib-treated CLL. Libraries were prepared by immunoSEQ multiplex PCR; TCRdb keeps only in-frame clonotypes and omits some of them. There are roughly 97,000 clones in the sample; around 73% occur only once, and about 33% lies in the top ten. The sequencing used PBMCs, collected after 12 months of ibrutinib treatment. These receptors originate from a human donor with chronic lymphocytic leukemia. Each CDR3 is given with its conserved first and last residue. Fields, in order: clone size, D gene, V gene, J gene, CDR3 DNA, CDR3 protein. D genes are given only for firm matches. Only part of the rows carry a size: once, few, many, or a class if the clone is expanded.

-	-	TRBV29-1	TRBJ1-2	TGCAGCGTATTTAACGCGGGACTATATGGCTACACCTTC	CSVFNAGLYGYTF
-	TRBD2	TRBV7-6	TRBJ2-2	TGTGCCAGCAGCTCCCCGGGACTAGCGGGGTTTACCGGGGAGCTGTTTTTT	CASSSPGLAGFTGELFF
few	-	TRBV9	TRBJ1-2	TGTGCCAGCAGCGTAGATACAGGTGGGGGCTATGGCTACACCTTC	CASSVDTGGGYGYTF
-	-	TRBV5-1	TRBJ1-2	TGCGCCAGCAGCTTAAGGGAGAGTAGCTATGGCTACACCTTC	CASSLRESSYGYTF
-	-	TRBV6-1	TRBJ1-3	TGTGCCAGCAGTGAAGCAGTACCATCTGGAAACACCATATATTTT	CASSEAVPSGNTIYF
-	-	TRBV19	TRBJ1-1	TGTGCCAGTAGTTTATTTGGAGGGAACACTGAAGCTTTCTTT	CASSLFGGNTEAFF
once	-	TRBV5-3	TRBJ2-2	TGTGCCAGAAGCTTGGGAGGGAGAAGGAACACCGGGGAGCTGTTTTTT	CARSLGGRRNTGELFF
few	-	TRBV7-9	TRBJ2-5	TGTGCCAGCAGCTTAGACCCCCACGGGGGAAAGTCCCAGTACTTC	CASSLDPHGGKSQYF
-	TRBD1	TRBV27	TRBJ2-1	TGTGCCAGCAGTGTACAGGGGGCGAATGAGCAGTTCTTC	CASSVQGANEQFF
-	-	TRBV2	TRBJ2-3	TGTGCCAGCAGTCAACGCACAGATACGCAGTATTTT	CASSQRTDTQYF
-	-	TRBV7-9	TRBJ2-5	TGTGCCAGCAGCCGGGGGGAGACCCAGTACTTC	CASSRGETQYF
-	TRBD1	TRBV7-2	TRBJ2-5	TGTGCCAGCAGACGGGACAGCTCACAAGAGACCCAGTACTTC	CASRRDSSQETQYF
many	-	TRBV5-1	TRBJ1-4	TGTGCCAGCAGCAGGGCAGGCGGTGGGGAAGATGAAAAACTGTTTTTT	CASSRAGGGEDEKLFF
-	-	TRBV15	TRBJ2-1	TGTGCCACCAGCAGAGAGGGAAGGGGGGTAGCCTACAATGAGCAGTTCTTC	CATSREGRGVAYNEQFF
once	-	TRBV25-1	TRBJ1-4	TGTGCCAGCAAGAGGTTGGATGAAAAACTGTTTTTT	CASKRLDEKLFF
-	TRBD1	TRBV29-1	TRBJ1-5	TGCAGCGTCGGGACAGGGGTGAGTCAGCCCCAGCATTTT	CSVGTGVSQPQHF
-	-	TRBV6-1	TRBJ1-5	TGTGCCAGCAGTGAACAAAGGGACCAGCCCCAGCATTTT	CASSEQRDQPQHF
-	TRBD2	TRBV9	TRBJ2-3	TGTGCCAGCAGCGTAGCGGGCGGGGGGGCCAGCACAGATACGCAGTATTTT	CASSVAGGGASTDTQYF
-	TRBD2	TRBV14	TRBJ2-7	TGTGCCAGCAGGACTAGCGGGGGGCCTTACGAGCAGTACTTC	CASRTSGGPYEQYF
-	-	TRBV20-1	TRBJ1-1	TGCAGTGCTAGTTTGGTTCTTCAAGCTTTCTTT	CSASLVLQAFF
-	-	TRBV7-3	TRBJ2-1	TGTGCCAGCAGTCCCGGGATTTACAATGAGCAGTTCTTC	CASSPGIYNEQFF
-	-	TRBV11-1	TRBJ1-1	TGTGCCAGCAGCTTAGTTGGGGACACTGAAGCTTTCTTT	CASSLVGDTEAFF
-	-	TRBV29-1	TRBJ1-3	TGCAGCGTTGCTCGAGGGGACACCATATATTTT	CSVARGDTIYF
-	TRBD1	TRBV7-9	TRBJ1-6	TGTGCCAGCAGCTCGGGACAGGGGAATTCACCCCTCCACTTT	CASSSGQGNSPLHF
-	TRBD1	TRBV28	TRBJ1-2	TGTGCCAGCAGTTTATCAGGGGGAGGTTATGGCTACACCTTC	CASSLSGGGYGYTF
-	-	TRBV28	TRBJ2-7	TGTGCCAGCAGCCGGGACCTAGGCGGCGAGCAGTACTTC	CASSRDLGGEQYF
-	-	TRBV10-1	TRBJ2-5	TGCGCCAGCAGTGAGTCGACCGGACGTGAGACCCAGTACTTC	CASSESTGRETQYF
-	-	TRBV6-1	TRBJ1-1	TGTGCCAGCAGTGGCGAGAGAGCTTTCTTT	CASSGERAFF
-	TRBD2	TRBV6-4	TRBJ2-5	TGTGCCAGCAGTGAGAGCGGGGGTGGAGAGACCCAGTACTTC	CASSESGGGETQYF
-	TRBD1	TRBV7-9	TRBJ2-5	TGTGCCAGCAGCTTAGCCGGGACAGGGGGTAGAGAGACCCAGTACTTC	CASSLAGTGGRETQYF
few	-	TRBV6-5	TRBJ1-4	TGTGCCAGCAGCCAAGGGCTCCCTGGGAGTGAAAAACTGTTTTTT	CASSQGLPGSEKLFF
-	-	TRBV6-5	TRBJ2-1	TGTGCCAGCATTTCAACCGGGCGAGAAAATGAGCAGTTCTTC	CASISTGRENEQFF
-	TRBD1	TRBV27	TRBJ1-2	TGTGCCAGCAGTCTGAGACCACCGACAGGGTTCGTATTCTATGGCTACACCTTC	CASSLRPPTGFVFYGYTF
-	TRBD1	TRBV10-1	TRBJ2-5	TGCGCCAGCAGTGAGACGGACAGGGTAGGAGAGACCCAGTACTTC	CASSETDRVGETQYF
-	TRBD1	TRBV2	TRBJ2-1	TGTGCCAGCAGTGAAAACAGGGGTTTTTTTAATGAGCAGTTCTTC	CASSENRGFFNEQFF
-	-	TRBV30	TRBJ2-6	TGTGCCTGGAGTCGAGACTCTGGGGCCAACGTCCTGACTTTC	CAWSRDSGANVLTF
-	-	TRBV9	TRBJ2-5	TGTGCCAGCAGCGTAGGTCCCGGGTCTTCCGGGGAGACCCAGTACTTC	CASSVGPGSSGETQYF
-	-	TRBV7-6	TRBJ2-6	TGTGCCAGCACCCTTCGACAGTCCTCTGGGGCCAACGTCCTGACTTTC	CASTLRQSSGANVLTF
-	TRBD1	TRBV2	TRBJ1-6	TGTGCCAGCAGTGGACAGGGAGGGAATTCACCCCTCCACTTT	CASSGQGGNSPLHF
-	-	TRBV11-1	TRBJ1-1	TGTGCCAGCAGCTTCCCCGGCGGCTACTCTGAAGCTTTCTTT	CASSFPGGYSEAFF
-	-	TRBV11-2	TRBJ2-3	TGTGCCAGCAGCTTAGATTTATCAGATACGCAGTATTTT	CASSLDLSDTQYF
-	TRBD1	TRBV7-9	TRBJ1-4	TGTGCCAGCAGCCCCAGGGACAGGGCAGATGAAAAACTGTTTTTT	CASSPRDRADEKLFF
-	-	TRBV29-1	TRBJ2-3	TGCAGCGACCGACGAAACACAGATACGCAGTATTTT	CSDRRNTDTQYF
-	TRBD1	TRBV2	TRBJ2-5	TGTGCCAGCAGGGGACAGGGACGGTCGTACCAAGAGACCCAGTACTTC	CASRGQGRSYQETQYF
-	TRBD1	TRBV29-1	TRBJ1-2	TGCAGCGTTTCGGCAGGGGGCGGCTACACCTTC	CSVSAGGGYTF
-	-	TRBV19	TRBJ1-5	TGTGCCAGTACCTTACAGGGTCGGAGCAATCAGCCCCAGCATTTT	CASTLQGRSNQPQHF
-	TRBD1	TRBV5-4	TRBJ2-3	TGTGCCAGCAGCTTGCTAATTGTGACAGGGGGATCAGATACGCAGTATTTT	CASSLLIVTGGSDTQYF